The T cell receptor (beta chain) under discussion was sequenced for a study of T cell clones after liver transplantation. The germline V gene has CDR1 SGHVS and CDR2 FQNEAQ. V lost 4 bases and J 1 base, leaving 13 bases between the germline ends. The CDR3 length is 15 residues. Assay: immunoSEQ multiplex PCR; the TCRdb copy retains only in-frame clones and omits some. The top ten hold 7.5% to 10% of the sample, which has roughly 56,000 clones, over 65% seen once. The V and J genes are TRBV7-8 and TRBJ1-1; D is unclear. The specimen comprised CD4+ T cells from blood, sampled around 52 months after liver transplant. The sequence came from a human patient who received a liver transplant. Certain T cells may be donor cells from the graft. The CDR3 sequence: CASSSKRAQNTEAFF. The CDR3 DNA is TGTGCCAGCAGCTCCAAGAGGGCTCAGAACACTGAAGCTTTCTTT. The full variable domain, rest sourced from reference TRBV7-8 and TRBJ1-1, is GAGVSQSPRYKVAKRGQDVALRCDPISGHVSLFWYQQALGQGPEFLTYFQNEAQLDKSGLPSDRFFAERPEGSVSTLKIQRTQQEDSAVYLCASSSKRAQNTEAFFGQGTRLTVV.